At least ten counts were recorded for the clone carrying this TCR beta chain. What it binds is not known. The V and J ends lost 5 bases and 3 bases, in that order; junction bases with no gene match: 9. The CDR3 totals 15 residues. TCRdb reprocessed the 5' RACE reads via MiXCR and lists one record per CDR3 protein. This sample has about 550,000 distinct CDR3 sequences, with about 20% found just once. These data belong to a study of identical twins. The study's findings and limits: The study based its conclusions on cross-sectional statistical analysis and did not follow the same donors.

This same sample was also part of a study on yellow fever vaccine responses in identical twins.

What was sequenced was CD4+ T cells sorted from blood. The V call is TRBV12-3 or TRBV12-4, the J call TRBJ1-1; 7 bases line up with TRBD1. The TCR sequence derives from a woman aged 18 to 35 in good health. This CDR3 is CASSRRNRGDTEAFF. The CDR3 DNA sequence: TGTGCCAGCAGTAGGAGGAACAGGGGAGACACTGAAGCTTTCTTT.